The next 27 T cell receptor beta chains were all read from a single sample in a study of cytomegalovirus exposure and HLA in healthy donors. Primers included in the PCR were 60 Vbeta and 13 Jbeta primers. Some clones are missing from TCRdb's copy, which holds only in-frame ones; the method was immunoSEQ multiplex PCR. The sample yields under 200,000 clones, roughly 85% seen once. The material sequenced was PBMCs. Receptors originate from a woman between 45 and 60 years old in good health and CMV-seronegative.

This sequence joins TRBV5-6 and TRBJ1-6; TRBD1 matches at 8 bases. V lost 4 bases, J lost 8 bases, and 8 bases stayed unmatched. The CDR3 length is 15 residues. CDR1 is SGHDT and CDR2 is YYEEEE in the germline V gene. CDR3 sequence (DNA): TGTGCCAGCAGCCTCCGGGACAGGCCTGATTCACCCCTCCACTTT. Translation: CASSLRDRPDSPLHF.

The CDR3 coding sequence is TGTGCCAGCGGACCCGAGGGGGGGGCAAGGGAAAAACTGTTTTTT. Translation gives CASGPEGGAREKLFF. The V call is TRBV28, the J call TRBJ1-4; possible D gene TRBD1, 6 bases. Trimming cost V 8 bases and J 8 bases, with 21 bases left between them. The CDR3 is 15 residues long. Germline CDR1 and CDR2: MDHEN and SYDVKM.

This clone appeared once. CDR3 region: CASTDRNYGYTF. The CDR3, as DNA: TGTGCCTCCACCGACAGGAACTATGGCTACACCTTC. The chain employs TRBV30 and TRBJ1-2, with a tentative D call TRBD1 (6 bases). Germline V gene data show CDR1 as GTSNPN and CDR2 as SVGIG (reference sequence). The CDR3 totals 12 residues. V dropped 7 bases and J dropped 2 bases, with 11 bases sitting between them.

The genes are TRBV7-3 and TRBJ1-1; 8 bases map to TRBD1. Per germline, CDR1 SGHTA and CDR2 FQGTGA. This CDR3 contains 16 residues. V gave up 5 bases and J gave up 3 bases; unmatched junction bases: 11. The CDR3 DNA sequence: TGTGCCAGCAGCGTGGTCGGCAGGGGGCAGGACACTGAAGCTTTCTTT. It specifies CASSVVGRGQDTEAFF.

This chain links TRBV18 with TRBJ2-7, with 11 bases aligning to TRBD2. Germline CDR1 is KGHSH and CDR2 is LQKENI. V was pared by 3 bases and J by 6 bases, with 10 bases of the junction left unmatched. This CDR3 comprises 16 residues. CDR3 coding DNA: TGTGCCAGCTCACCCCAGACTAGCGGGACTCTCTCCGAGCAGTACTTC. As protein: CASSPQTSGTLSEQYF.

The CDR3 sequence is CASRESNQPQHF. The DNA of the CDR3 is TGTGCCAGCAGGGAGAGCAATCAGCCCCAGCATTTT. The chain links TRBV28 to TRBJ1-5; D remains ambiguous. The germline CDR1 and CDR2 sequences are MDHEN and SYDVKM. With 6 bases removed from V and 1 base from J, the gap between germline ends came to 4 bases. The CDR3 is 12 residues long.

The chain joins TRBV2 to TRBJ1-1; D gene uncertain. CDR1 SNHLY and CDR2 FYNNEI come from the germline V gene. The CDR3 is made up of 13 amino acids. Trimming pared 5 bases from V and 4 bases from J, leaving 11 bases between. For the CDR3, the DNA is TGTGCCAGCAGTCTTCGCCCAGGCACTGAAGCTTTCTTT. Encoded protein: CASSLRPGTEAFF.

The J gene is TRBJ2-4, the V gene TRBV4-2, with 7 bases fitting TRBD2. The CDR3 extends over 15 amino acids. After removal of 0 bases from V and 8 bases from J, the junction contained 7 bases not matched to a gene. Germline-derived CDR1 and CDR2 are LGHNA and YNFKEQ. In DNA form, the CDR3 reads TGTGCCAGCAGCCAAGAGGGTCGGGACTACGACATTCAGTACTTC. This gives the protein CASSQEGRDYDIQYF.

The chain couples TRBV28 to TRBJ1-3; D possibly corresponds to TRBD1 (5 bases). The V gene's germline CDR1 is MDHEN and CDR2 SYDVKM. The CDR3 is 15 residues long. Trimming removed 3 bases from V and 0 bases from J, with 9 bases in between. CDR3 in DNA: TGTGCCAGCAGTTTCCCGACAGTCTCTGGAAACACCATATATTTT. Its translation: CASSFPTVSGNTIYF.

The chain carries TRBV27 and TRBJ1-1; unclear D gene. V shed 7 bases and J shed 2 bases, with 17 bases lying between them. From germline, CDR1 is MNHEY and CDR2 SMNVEV (reference sequence). The CDR3 totals 15 residues. The CDR3 here is CASIFYGVGNTEAFF. In nucleotides, the CDR3 is TGTGCCAGCATCTTTTACGGGGTTGGAAACACTGAAGCTTTCTTT.

DNA for the CDR3: TGCGCCAGCAGCGATCTAGCGGACGAGCAGTTCTTC. This translates into CASSDLADEQFF. The chain has TRBV10-2 and TRBJ2-1, with 7 bases aligning to TRBD2. Germline CDR1 and CDR2: WSHSY and SAAADI. The CDR3 is made up of 12 amino acids. V lost 6 bases, J lost 10 bases, and 6 bases stayed unmatched.

The rearrangement joins TRBV15 to TRBJ2-5; 9 positions match TRBD1. J lost 7 bases, V lost 3 bases, and 12 bases had no gene match. This CDR3 is built from 16 residues. CDR1 is LNHNV, CDR2 YYDKDF, per germline (reference sequence). CDR3 DNA sequence: TGTGCCACCAGCAGGCGGACAGGGGCCGTTATGGGGACCCAGTACTTC. Residues: CATSRRTGAVMGTQYF. Full variable domain (missing parts from reference TRBV15 and TRBJ2-5): DAMVIQNPRYQVTQFGKPVTLSCSQTLNHNVMYWYQQKSSQAPKLLFHYYDKDFNNEADTPDNFQSRRPNTSFCFLDIRSPGLGDTAMYLCATSRRTGAVMGTQYFGPGTRLLVL.

In nucleotides, the CDR3 is TGTGCCAGCAGCTTGACAGTTAACTATGGCTACACCTTC. Translated: CASSLTVNYGYTF. The rearrangement links TRBV5-5 to TRBJ1-2; D uncertain. The CDR3 has 13 amino acids. V lost 1 base and J 1 base, leaving 5 bases between the germline ends. CDR1 is SGHKS, CDR2 YYEKEE, per germline (reference sequence).

V is TRBV19 and J is TRBJ1-2; D might be TRBD1 (5 bases). V lost 4 bases to trimming and J lost 0 bases, with 15 bases between them. The CDR3 has 16 amino acids. CDR1 and CDR2 from the germline V gene are LNHDA and SQIVND (reference sequence). The CDR3 sequence is CASSSGTPVTNYGYTF. For the CDR3, the DNA is TGTGCCAGTAGTAGCGGGACGCCCGTGACTAACTATGGCTACACCTTC.

The chain recombines TRBV5-1 with TRBJ2-5; TRBD1 is a possible D gene (5 bases). The J call may be wrong; the DNA end is better matched by TRBJ2-7. There are 15 residues in the CDR3. Germline V gene lookup returns CDR1 SGHRS and CDR2 YFSETQ. Here the CDR3 DNA reads TGCGCCAGCAGCTTGATTGTTACAGGAGCCTACGAGCAGTACTTC. Encoded protein: CASSLIVTGAYEQYF.

This sequence joins TRBV7-8 and TRBJ2-1; 10 bases align to TRBD1. J was trimmed by 7 bases and V by 0 bases; bases with no gene match: 6. The CDR3 is made up of 16 amino acids. The germline V gene encodes CDR1 SGHVS and CDR2 FQNEAQ. CDR3 residues: CASSLAWTGGRNEQFF. The CDR3 DNA reads TGTGCCAGCAGCTTAGCGTGGACAGGGGGTAGGAATGAGCAGTTCTTC.

The chain has TRBV9 and TRBJ2-7; possible D gene TRBD1, 8 bases. The CDR3 totals 15 residues. Trimming took 4 bases from V and 3 from J, leaving 17 bases between them. Looked up from germline, CDR1 is SGDLS and CDR2 is YYNGEE. CDR3 nucleotide sequence: TGTGCCAGCAGCTCTAGACAGGGGACTATCTACGAGCAGTACTTC. Translated: CASSSRQGTIYEQYF.

The J gene is TRBJ2-1, the V gene TRBV11-1; 9 bases are shared with TRBD2. V shed 5 bases and J 3 bases; nucleotides not matched to a gene: 5. From germline, CDR1 is SGHAT and CDR2 FQDESV (reference sequence). This CDR3 has 15 amino acids. The CDR3 is CASSPGLAVYNEQFF. Written as DNA, the CDR3 is TGTGCCAGCAGCCCGGGACTAGCAGTCTACAATGAGCAGTTCTTC.

In DNA form, the CDR3 reads TGCGCCAGCAGCTTGGAGGGGTATAGCAATCAGCCCCAGCATTTT. Its protein product is CASSLEGYSNQPQHF. The V gene is TRBV5-1, the J gene TRBJ1-5, with D possibly TRBD1 on 5 matching bases. The V gene lost 0 bases and the J gene lost 0 bases, with 7 bases spanning the gap. The germline V gene has CDR1 SGHRS and CDR2 YFSETQ. This CDR3 contains 15 residues.

The chain combines TRBV30 with TRBJ1-2; TRBD1 aligns across 8 bases. CDR3 length: 15 residues. V shed 6 bases and J 8 bases; nucleotides not matched to a gene: 17. Germline V CDR1 and CDR2: GTSNPN, SVGIG (reference sequence). The CDR3 region has the DNA TGTGCCTGCCCCCCCCGCGGACAGGGTGTGAAGGGCTACACCTTC. This translates into CACPPRGQGVKGYTF.

The genes are TRBV25-1 and TRBJ1-5; 12 bases fit TRBD1. There are 18 residues in the CDR3. V lost 4 bases and J lost 0; bases outside the gene matches: 7. CDR1 is MGHDK, CDR2 SYGVNS, per germline. The CDR3 here is CASSAGTGGSDSNQPQHF. CDR3 DNA sequence: TGTGCCAGCAGTGCCGGGACAGGGGGCTCCGATAGCAATCAGCCCCAGCATTTT.

The chain couples TRBV19 to TRBJ2-5, with TRBD1 matching over 10 bases. Germline V gene lookup returns CDR1 LNHDA and CDR2 SQIVND (reference sequence). The CDR3 is made up of 15 amino acids. J lost 5 bases, V lost 4 bases, and 7 bases had no gene match. The CDR3 region is CASSTIGQGGETQYF. DNA of the CDR3: TGTGCCAGTAGTACAATCGGACAGGGGGGGGAGACCCAGTACTTC.

This chain joins TRBV27 and TRBJ1-4, with 9 bases matching TRBD1. The germline V gene has CDR1 MNHEY and CDR2 SMNVEV (reference sequence). The CDR3 extends over 15 amino acids. Trimming at V came to 6 bases and at J to 7 bases, leaving 9 bases not matched to a gene. CDR3 residues: CASSQPTGGLEKLFF. As DNA, the CDR3 is TGTGCCAGCAGCCAACCTACAGGGGGCCTTGAAAAACTGTTTTTT.

The V call is TRBV5-4, the J call TRBJ2-7, with 8 bases fitting TRBD1. Germline V lookup: CDR1 SGHNT, CDR2 YYREEE (reference sequence). The CDR3 consists of 15 residues. Germline trimming cut 1 base from V and 2 bases from J; bases unmatched to any gene: 5. The CDR3 sequence is CASSLSQGAPYEQYF. CDR3 coding DNA: TGTGCCAGCAGCTTGTCCCAGGGGGCGCCCTACGAGCAGTACTTC. Together with reference TRBV5-4 and TRBJ2-7, the CDR3 gives the full variable domain: ETGVTQSPTHLIKTRGQQVTLRCSSQSGHNTVSWYQQALGQGPQFIFQYYREEENGRGNFPPRFSGLQFPNYSSELNVNALELDDSALYLCASSLSQGAPYEQYFGPGTRLTVT.

A few counts support this clone. In DNA, the CDR3 is TGCGCCAGCAGCCAACTATTGACTCCAACTGGCTACGAGCAGTACTTC. Encoded protein: CASSQLLTPTGYEQYF. The rearrangement links TRBV4-1 to TRBJ2-7; D is uncertain. The CDR3 has 16 amino acids. Germline loops: CDR1 MGHRA, CDR2 YSYEKL. Trimming removed 2 bases from V and 3 bases from J, with 17 bases in between.

The rearrangement uses TRBV19 and TRBJ1-5; D remains ambiguous. Germline CDR1 reads LNHDA; CDR2 reads SQIVND (reference sequence). V shed 6 bases and J shed 4 bases, with 19 bases lying between them. CDR3 length equals 16 residues. This CDR3 reads CASRVLTNKRNQPQHF. CDR3 in DNA: TGTGCCAGTAGAGTTCTTACGAACAAACGAAATCAGCCCCAGCATTTT.

The chain is built from TRBV7-9 and TRBJ2-7; D not resolved. CDR3 length: 12 amino acids. From germline, CDR1 is SEHNR and CDR2 FQNEAQ (reference sequence). V lost 5 bases to trimming and J lost 5 bases, with 10 bases between them. The CDR3 loop is CASSPVVDEQYF. The DNA of the CDR3 is TGTGCCAGCAGCCCAGTCGTGGACGAGCAGTACTTC.